The 26 T cell receptor beta chains below come from one sample, sequenced in a study of blood T cell repertoires in COVID-19. TCRdb's table, derived via immunoSEQ multiplex PCR, lists solely in-frame clones and lacks some. The sample yields over 70,000 clones, approximately 88% seen once. Sample: peripheral blood. The receptors were sampled from a man older than 75 with acute or convalescent COVID-19.

In this sample, this clone turned up a few times. A read error is likely, as this CDR3 ends without the conserved phenylalanine or tryptophan. The DNA is omitted, as the CDR3 cannot be located on it reliably, and the CDR3 follows TCRdb's listing. The J gene is TRBJ1-4, the V gene TRBV21-1. TRBV21-1 is given as a pseudogene. The CDR3 spans 12 residues, counting both ends. The CDR3 is CASSKGVYWHLR.

The gene calls are TRBV28 and TRBJ1-4, with 12 bases fitting TRBD1. The CDR3 extends over 15 amino acids. V dropped 5 bases and J dropped 10; count of bases not matched to a gene: 8. CDR1 and CDR2 from the germline V gene are MDHEN and SYDVKM. CDR3 region: CASSPIGTGGGKLFF. The DNA for the CDR3 is TGTGCCAGCAGTCCCATAGGGACAGGGGGCGGAAAACTGTTTTTT.

The chain has TRBV30 and TRBJ1-1; 8 bases match TRBD1. The CDR3 is 16 residues long. Germline loops: CDR1 GTSNPN, CDR2 SVGIG (reference sequence). V lost 3 bases to trimming and J lost 4 bases; unmatched junction nucleotides: 13. CDR3: CAWSFLRTGTVTEAFF. In DNA, the CDR3 is TGTGCCTGGAGCTTTCTAAGGACAGGGACGGTCACTGAAGCTTTCTTT. Using reference TRBV30 and TRBJ1-1 for the parts outside the CDR3, the full variable domain is SQTIHQWPATLVQPVGSPLSLECTVEGTSNPNLYWYRQAAGRGLQLLFYSVGIGQISSEVPQNLSASRPQDRQFILSSKKLLLSDSGFYLCAWSFLRTGTVTEAFFGQGTRLTVV.

The chain joins TRBV19 to TRBJ1-3, with a tentative D call TRBD1 (5 bases). With 4 bases removed from V and 0 bases from J, the gap between germline ends came to 13 bases. The CDR3 runs to 16 residues. Germline V gene sequence: CDR1 LNHDA, CDR2 SQIVND (reference sequence). CDR3 in amino acids: CASSTRTPGSGNTIYF. Here the CDR3 DNA reads TGTGCCAGTAGTACCAGGACACCAGGCTCTGGAAACACCATATATTTT.

This chain joins TRBV3-1 (or the pseudogene TRBV3-2) and TRBJ2-5; TRBD2 matches 8 bases. Germline V gene sequence: CDR1 LGHDT, CDR2 YNNKEL (reference sequence). The CDR3 length is 16 residues. V was clipped by 3 bases and J by 2 bases; unmatched bases: 8. The CDR3 loop reads CASSHSLAGGQETQYF. DNA of the CDR3: TGTGCCAGCAGCCATAGCCTGGCGGGGGGTCAAGAGACCCAGTACTTC.

This chain connects TRBV28 to TRBJ1-5; 7 positions match TRBD1. The germline gives CDR1 MDHEN, CDR2 SYDVKM. The CDR3 length is 16 residues. V was pared by 2 bases and J by 2 bases, with 6 bases of the junction left unmatched. CDR3 loop: CASSLRQGMGNQPQHF. The CDR3, as DNA: TGTGCCAGCAGTTTACGACAGGGCATGGGCAATCAGCCCCAGCATTTT.

In this sample, this clone turned up once. This chain joins TRBV10-3 and TRBJ2-3, with 9 bases matching TRBD1. V shed 7 bases and J 0 bases; nucleotides not matched to a gene: 5. CDR3 size: 15 residues. Germline assignment: CDR1 ENHRY and CDR2 SYGVKD. The CDR3, as DNA: TGTGCCATCACTAGGACAGGGGCTAGCACAGATACGCAGTATTTT. This gives the protein CAITRTGASTDTQYF.

The V and J genes are TRBV6-5 and TRBJ2-5, with a possible D match to TRBD2 (6 bases). Germline values: CDR1 MNHEY, CDR2 SVGAGI. The CDR3 spans 14 residues. V gave up 7 bases and J gave up 4 bases, with 16 bases separating them. The CDR3 spells CASTPTRTAETQYF. The DNA of the CDR3 is TGTGCCAGCACTCCGACTAGGACCGCAGAGACCCAGTACTTC.

The V gene is TRBV4-2, the J gene TRBJ2-3, with 12 bases matching TRBD2. Germline V gene data show CDR1 as LGHNA and CDR2 as YNFKEQ. The length of the CDR3 is 16 residues. The V segment lost 5 bases and the J segment 2 bases; nucleotides outside the gene matches: 5. For the CDR3, the DNA is TGTGCCAGCAGCTCCCGGACTAGCGGGGCCACAGATACGCAGTATTTT. Amino acid sequence: CASSSRTSGATDTQYF.

The V and J genes are TRBV4-3 and TRBJ2-6; no reliable D call. V lost 4 bases, J lost 0 bases, and 7 bases lay in between. From germline, CDR1 is LGHNA and CDR2 YSLEER. The CDR3 sequence is 15 residues long. The DNA of the CDR3 is TGCGCCAGCAGCCCAAAATTCTCTGGGGCCAACGTCCTGACTTTC. Its translation: CASSPKFSGANVLTF.

J is TRBJ2-1 and V is TRBV12-3 or TRBV12-4; the D gene is possibly TRBD2 (6 bases). This CDR3 is 13 amino acids long. The V and J ends lost 8 bases and 6 bases respectively, with 14 bases between them. Here the CDR3 DNA reads TGTGCCAGCGGGGTTCTGGGGGGCAATGAGCAGTTCTTC. Its protein product is CASGVLGGNEQFF.

The chain uses TRBV27 and TRBJ2-7; D uncertain. V lost 5 bases and J 1 base, leaving 3 bases between the germline ends. Germline loops: CDR1 MNHEY, CDR2 SMNVEV (reference sequence). The CDR3 consists of 11 residues. CDR3 sequence reads: CASSTSYEQYF. Here the CDR3 DNA reads TGTGCCAGCAGTACTTCCTACGAGCAGTACTTC.

The V gene is TRBV7-2, the J gene TRBJ1-1; D unresolved. V was cut by 1 base and J by 1 base, with 4 bases left in between. Germline values: CDR1 SGHTA, CDR2 FQGNSA. The CDR3 extends over 13 amino acids. The CDR3 protein is CASSLDKNTEAFF. The DNA for the CDR3 is TGTGCCAGCAGCTTAGATAAGAACACTGAAGCTTTCTTT.

The rearrangement joins TRBV29-1 to TRBJ2-7; 10 bases agree with TRBD1. V trimming: 7 bases; J trimming: 10 bases; junction bases outside the gene matches: 7. The germline V gene encodes CDR1 SQVTM and CDR2 ANQGSEA. The CDR3 covers 11 residues. CDR3 sequence (DNA): TGCAGCGGGTGGACAGGGGGTTTTCAGTACTTC. This encodes CSGWTGGFQYF.

The gene calls are TRBV5-5 and TRBJ1-2; D possibly corresponds to TRBD1 (5 bases). The CDR3 sequence is 13 residues long. V was cut by 2 bases and J by 2 bases, with 7 bases left in between. In germline, CDR1 is SGHKS, CDR2 YYEKEE (reference sequence). This chain's CDR3 is CASSFGQNYGYTF. CDR3 coding DNA: TGTGCCAGCAGCTTCGGACAAAACTATGGCTACACCTTC.

The rearrangement uses TRBV10-3 and TRBJ2-1, with TRBD2 identical over 9 bases. Germline V gene data show CDR1 as ENHRY and CDR2 as SYGVKD. With V trimmed by 11 bases and J by 8 bases, 13 bases remained unmatched. The CDR3 is 14 amino acids. CDR3 DNA sequence: TGTGCCTCCCTCGATAGCGGGAGTACGGATGAGCAGTTCTTC. Its protein product is CASLDSGSTDEQFF.

This sequence joins TRBV20-1 and TRBJ1-2, with TRBD1 identical over 7 bases. This CDR3 comprises 16 residues. Germline V CDR1 and CDR2: DFQATT, SNEGSKA (reference sequence). After removal of 3 bases from V and 4 bases from J, the junction contained 14 bases not matched to a gene. CDR3 sequence (DNA): TGCAGTGCTAGTGTCTGGGCAGGGGGAAAAGCCTATGGCTACACCTTC. Translation: CSASVWAGGKAYGYTF.

The chain recombines TRBV6-6 with TRBJ1-2; D ambiguous. The CDR3 has 12 residues. Trimming stripped 5 bases from V and 7 bases from J, with 11 bases between. Germline lookup yields CDR1 MNHNY and CDR2 SVGAGI (reference sequence). DNA for the CDR3: TGTGCCAGCAGTCCCCCTAACCCTGGCTACACCTTC. This gives the protein CASSPPNPGYTF.

A single count supports this clone. CDR3 region: CASSSDRGRSQPQHF. As DNA, the CDR3 is TGTGCCAGCAGCTCGGACAGGGGGCGCAGCCAGCCCCAGCATTTT. The J gene is TRBJ1-5, the V gene TRBV5-6, with 11 positions matching TRBD1. The CDR3 consists of 15 residues. V gave up 3 bases and J gave up 7 bases; unmatched junction bases: 6. Germline V lookup: CDR1 SGHDT, CDR2 YYEEEE.

CDR3 residues: CASSWTAAQETQYF. The CDR3 nucleotides are TGCGCCAGCAGCTGGACAGCTGCCCAAGAGACCCAGTACTTC. The rearrangement links TRBV10-2 to TRBJ2-5, with a weak D call TRBD1 (6 bases). Germline values: CDR1 WSHSY, CDR2 SAAADI. The V end lost 6 bases, the J end lost 1 base, and 12 bases lay between the germline ends. The CDR3 consists of 14 residues.

This clone was detected only once. This chain links TRBV18 with TRBJ2-1, with D maybe TRBD2 (5 bases). V lost 0 bases, J lost 10 bases, and 10 bases lay in between. Per germline, CDR1 KGHSH and CDR2 LQKENI. CDR3 size: 13 residues. CDR3 DNA: TGTGCCAGCTCACCACCAGGCGGCGGGGAGCAGTTCTTC. This translates into CASSPPGGGEQFF.

The chain has TRBV3-1 (or the pseudogene TRBV3-2) and TRBJ1-1; D unclear. CDR1 LGHDT and CDR2 YNNKEL come from the germline V gene (reference sequence). V was cut by 5 bases and J by 4 bases, with 11 bases left in between. This CDR3 comprises 13 residues. CDR3 sequence reads: CASSYREGTEAFF. The CDR3 coding sequence is TGTGCCAGCAGCTATCGGGAGGGCACTGAAGCTTTCTTT.

The chain uses TRBV19 and TRBJ1-1, with 8 bases lining up with TRBD1. The germline CDR1 and CDR2 sequences are LNHDA and SQIVND (reference sequence). This CDR3 region has 13 residues. V dropped 5 bases and J dropped 11; count of bases not matched to a gene: 10. The CDR3 is CASSLLDRDAAFF. Written as DNA, the CDR3 is TGTGCCAGTAGTCTATTGGACAGGGACGCGGCTTTCTTT. Together with reference TRBV19 and TRBJ1-1, the CDR3 gives the full variable domain: DGGITQSPKYLFRKEGQNVTLSCEQNLNHDAMYWYRQDPGQGLRLIYYSQIVNDFQKGDIAEGYSVSREKKESFPLTVTSAQKNPTAFYLCASSLLDRDAAFFGQGTRLTVV.

V is TRBV11-1 and J is TRBJ2-7; TRBD1 is a possible D gene (5 bases). Germline V gives CDR1 SGHAT, CDR2 FQDESV (reference sequence). The CDR3 extends over 14 amino acids. The ends were cut back, 5 bases at V and 7 bases at J, with 18 bases in the middle. The CDR3 nucleotides are TGTGCCAGCAGCGCCACAGGTAATGTGAAGGAGCAGTACTTC. Its translation is CASSATGNVKEQYF.

The chain combines TRBV4-3 with TRBJ2-1, with D unclear. This CDR3 has 16 residues. Germline CDR1 is LGHNA and CDR2 is YSLEER. V dropped 1 base and J dropped 7 bases, with 17 bases sitting between them. CDR3 sequence: CASSQGPVSAVNEQFF. For the CDR3, the DNA is TGCGCCAGCAGCCAAGGCCCTGTTAGTGCGGTAAATGAGCAGTTCTTC.

The gene calls are TRBV3-1 (or the pseudogene TRBV3-2) and TRBJ1-1, with D unclear. From germline, CDR1 is LGHDT and CDR2 YNNKEL (reference sequence). The ends were cut back, 3 bases at V and 3 bases at J, with 11 bases in the middle. The CDR3 runs to 14 residues. The CDR3 coding sequence is TGTGCCAGCAGCCATGAAGGGAGGGACACTGAAGCTTTCTTT. Encoded protein: CASSHEGRDTEAFF.